A single sample gave rise to the 17 T cell receptor beta chains below, sequenced in a study of T cell clonality in common variable immunodeficiency. Assay used: immunoSEQ multiplex PCR; TCRdb lists only in-frame clones, some missing. The sample includes around 30,000 clones, none of them occurring once. The sample was peripheral blood mononuclear cells. The source is a person aged 18 to 75 in good health.

There are many counts of this clone. Sequencing ends 3 residues short of the CDR3 end; the germline J gene provides the rest. The chain links TRBV6-1 to TRBJ1-6; D call uncertain. The CDR3 runs to 13 residues. V lost 3 bases, J lost 10 bases, and 10 bases lay in between. Looked up from germline, CDR1 is MNHNS and CDR2 is SASEGT. The CDR3 here is CASSESRGSPLHF. The CDR3 bases that were read are TGTGCCAGCAGTGAGTCAAGAGGGTCACCC.

In this sample, this clone turned up many times. The read terminates 3 residues ahead of where the CDR3 ends, so the germline J gene completes it. The V gene is TRBV7-9, the J gene TRBJ1-4; D might be TRBD1 (5 bases). CDR1 is SEHNR and CDR2 is FQNEAQ in the germline V gene (reference sequence). The CDR3 runs 14 residues. V lost 5 bases and J 8 bases, leaving 15 bases between the germline ends. Incomplete CDR3 DNA: TGTGCCAGCAGCCCGGGGGGACCTGCGGAAAAA. Amino acid sequence: CASSPGGPAEK. In full, the CDR3 reads CASSPGGPAEKLFF.

Remarks on this clone: A much larger clone differs from this one at a single base, so this may be a read error. The read comes to an end 3 residues before the CDR3 does, leaving the germline J gene to fill in the end. The chain has TRBV19 and TRBJ2-3; possibly TRBD1 for D (5 bases). This CDR3 is 15 amino acids long. Germline CDR1 is LNHDA and CDR2 is SQIVND (reference sequence). The CDR3 reads CASSSGFLGNQPQYF. The sequenced part of the CDR3 DNA is TGTGCCAGTAGTTCAGGGTTTTTGGGCAATCAGCCG.

This clone was observed at least ten times. The read finishes 3 residues shy of the CDR3 end, and the germline J gene is used to complete it. The V call is TRBV4-1, the J call TRBJ1-1, with TRBD1 matching over 9 bases. Trimming at V came to 4 bases and at J to 5 bases, leaving 8 bases not matched to a gene. The CDR3 is made up of 15 amino acids. CDR1 MGHRA and CDR2 YSYEKL come from the germline V gene. Incomplete CDR3 DNA: TGCGCCAGCAGCCCACAGGGGGCTGAAGGTACTGAA. It specifies CASSPQGAEGTE. The CDR3 reads in full as CASSPQGAEGTEAFF.

This clone appeared many times. The read ends 3 residues before the CDR3 terminus; that terminus is restored from the germline J gene. The chain recombines TRBV12-3 or TRBV12-4 with TRBJ2-7, with D maybe TRBD1 (5 bases). The CDR3 runs 17 residues. V lost 4 bases to trimming and J lost 0 bases, with 19 bases between them. This CDR3 reads CASSYPTRGRSSYEQYF. The DNA read from the CDR3 is TGTGCCAGCAGTTACCCCACAAGGGGCAGGAGCTCCTACGAG.

This clone appeared many times. Sequencing ends 3 residues short of the CDR3 end; the germline J gene provides the rest. The chain joins TRBV2 to TRBJ2-7, with a tentative D call TRBD1 (5 bases). The CDR3 has 14 residues. Germline CDR1 is SNHLY and CDR2 is FYNNEI. V lost 1 base, J lost 3 bases, and 10 bases lay in between. The CDR3 region is CASSEGRVGYEQYF. The CDR3 bases that were read are TGTGCCAGCAGTGAAGGCAGGGTGGGCTACGAG. The full variable domain, completed using reference TRBV2 and TRBJ2-7, is EPEVTQTPSHQVTQMGQEVILRCVPISNHLYFYWYRQILGQKVEFLVSFYNNEISEKSEIFDDQFSVERPDGSNFTLKIRSTKLEDSAMYFCASSEGRVGYEQYFGPGTRLTVT.

This clone was seen many times. The CDR3 DNA, read in part, is TGTGCTAGTGGCTACAGGGTCCAAGAGACC. Amino acid sequence: CASGYRVQET. The whole CDR3 protein reads CASGYRVQETQYF. This sequence joins TRBV12-5 and TRBJ2-5, with D perhaps matching TRBD1 (6 bases). The sequenced fragment ends 3 residues before the CDR3 boundary, so the rest is inferred from the germline J gene. Trimming removed 6 bases from V and 1 base from J, with 9 bases in between. Looked up from germline, CDR1 is LGHNT and CDR2 is FRNRAP. The length of the CDR3 is 13 residues.

This clone was recorded many times. The CDR3 goes on 3 residues after the read ends, and that part is filled in from the germline J gene. This chain joins TRBV20-1 and TRBJ2-7; possibly TRBD2 for D (6 bases). This CDR3 has 14 amino acids. V was cut by 6 bases and J by 0 bases, with 15 bases left in between. CDR1 and CDR2 from the germline V gene are DFQATT and SNEGSKA (reference sequence). Incomplete CDR3 DNA: TGCAGTGCCCAGGAGATAGCGGCCTCCTACGAG. Its translation is CSAQEIAASYE. The entire CDR3 is CSAQEIAASYEQYF.

This clone was observed at least ten times. The read terminates 3 residues ahead of where the CDR3 ends, so the germline J gene completes it. The gene calls are TRBV4-1 and TRBJ2-1; 7 nucleotides match TRBD1. The V gene's germline CDR1 is MGHRA and CDR2 YSYEKL. With 1 base clipped from V and 9 bases from J, the junction kept 9 bases outside the gene matches. This CDR3 spans 15 amino acids. Here the CDR3 reads CASSQAQGEEGEQFF. The DNA read from the CDR3 is TGCGCCAGCAGCCAAGCCCAGGGGGAAGAGGGTGAG.

This clone was observed at least ten times. The observed sequence ends 3 residues before the CDR3 terminus, with the missing tail filled in from the germline J gene. The chain joins TRBV7-9 to TRBJ1-2; TRBD1 aligns across 7 bases. Germline CDR1 reads SEHNR; CDR2 reads FQNEAQ (reference sequence). J gave up 6 bases and V 1 base, and 8 bases lay outside the gene matches. CDR3 length: 15 residues. This CDR3 reads CASSLGGRGSDGYTF. Partial CDR3 DNA: TGTGCCAGCAGCTTAGGTGGCAGGGGGTCGGATGGC.

The sample holds many counts of this clone. The read falls 3 residues short of the CDR3 end, and the missing part is taken from the germline J gene. The chain couples TRBV2 to TRBJ2-7; D might be TRBD2 (5 bases). The CDR3 totals 17 residues. Germline loops: CDR1 SNHLY, CDR2 FYNNEI. Trimming shortened V by 0 bases and J by 2 bases, and 17 bases separated the two germline ends. The CDR3 bases that were read are TGTGCCAGCAGTGAAGCGCTATTAACCGGACTTACCTACGAG. Protein product: CASSEALLTGLTYE. The CDR3 in its entirety is CASSEALLTGLTYEQYF.

This clone was seen ten or more times. The read halts 3 residues ahead of the CDR3 end, with the missing end drawn from the germline J gene. The genes are TRBV2 and TRBJ2-1, with D possibly TRBD1 on 6 matching bases. The CDR3 loop spans 14 amino acids. Trimming cost V 3 bases and J 7 bases, with 13 bases left between them. Germline CDR1 and CDR2: SNHLY and FYNNEI. The DNA read from the CDR3 is TGTGCCAGCAGTGAGGGGGCAGGATGGAATGAG. This gives the protein CASSEGAGWNE. The whole CDR3 sequence reads CASSEGAGWNEQFF.

At least ten counts were recorded for this clone. The DNA ends 3 residues before the CDR3 does, and the rest of the CDR3 is filled in from the germline J gene. The chain combines TRBV7-8 with TRBJ1-4, with D uncertain. Germline V gene data show CDR1 as SGHVS and CDR2 as FQNEAQ. Deletions cut 2 bases from V and 8 bases from J, with 12 bases between. The CDR3 covers 14 residues. CDR3 residues: CASSLSEFGEKLFF. CDR3 bases read: TGTGCCAGCAGCTTAAGTGAATTTGGCGAAAAA.

This clone was detected ten times or more. The read is 3 residues too short to cover the CDR3 end, so that end is filled in from the germline J gene. The chain has TRBV5-4 and TRBJ2-7, with 7 bases fitting TRBD1. The CDR3 is made up of 15 amino acids. Trimming removed 3 bases from V and 3 bases from J; junction bases left unmatched: 9. Germline CDR1 is SGHNT and CDR2 is YYREEE (reference sequence). The part of the CDR3 DNA that was read is TGTGCCAGCAGCTCAACCGCAGGGGGTGGCTACGAG. Protein: CASSSTAGGGYE. The whole CDR3 sequence reads CASSSTAGGGYEQYF.

This clone has ten or more counts. The CDR3 end is not reached by the read, which stops 3 residues before it; the germline J gene fills it in. The chain combines TRBV9 with TRBJ2-7; 9 nucleotides match TRBD1. The CDR3 covers 15 residues. Germline loops: CDR1 SGDLS, CDR2 YYNGEE. After removal of 3 bases from V and 3 bases from J, the junction contained 7 bases not matched to a gene. The sequenced CDR3 bases are TGTGCCAGCAGCGCTACCGGGACAGGGATCTACGAG. This codes for CASSATGTGIYE. The entire CDR3 protein is CASSATGTGIYEQYF.

This clone was recorded many times. The CDR3 end falls 3 residues outside the read, so it is completed with the germline J gene. The V gene is TRBV5-1, the J gene TRBJ2-3, with a possible D match to TRBD1 (5 bases). The CDR3 consists of 18 residues. Germline-derived CDR1 and CDR2 are SGHRS and YFSETQ. V was pared by 1 base and J by 1 base, with 19 bases between. This CDR3 is CASSLRNRTNPRTDTQYF. The CDR3 bases that were read are TGCGCCAGCAGCTTGAGAAACAGGACAAACCCTCGCACAGATACG.

This clone has at least ten counts. The DNA ends 3 residues before the CDR3 does, and the rest of the CDR3 is filled in from the germline J gene. V gene TRBV5-4 combines with J gene TRBJ2-2; the D is unclear. Germline V gene data show CDR1 as SGHNT and CDR2 as YYREEE (reference sequence). CDR3 length: 12 amino acids. V lost 1 base, J lost 7 bases, and 5 bases lay in between. The CDR3 sequence is CASSLYNGELFF. The CDR3 DNA, read in part, is TGTGCCAGCAGCTTGTATAACGGGGAG. The full variable domain, rest sourced from reference TRBV5-4 and TRBJ2-2, is ETGVTQSPTHLIKTRGQQVTLRCSSQSGHNTVSWYQQALGQGPQFIFQYYREEENGRGNFPPRFSGLQFPNYSSELNVNALELDDSALYLCASSLYNGELFFGEGSRLTVL.